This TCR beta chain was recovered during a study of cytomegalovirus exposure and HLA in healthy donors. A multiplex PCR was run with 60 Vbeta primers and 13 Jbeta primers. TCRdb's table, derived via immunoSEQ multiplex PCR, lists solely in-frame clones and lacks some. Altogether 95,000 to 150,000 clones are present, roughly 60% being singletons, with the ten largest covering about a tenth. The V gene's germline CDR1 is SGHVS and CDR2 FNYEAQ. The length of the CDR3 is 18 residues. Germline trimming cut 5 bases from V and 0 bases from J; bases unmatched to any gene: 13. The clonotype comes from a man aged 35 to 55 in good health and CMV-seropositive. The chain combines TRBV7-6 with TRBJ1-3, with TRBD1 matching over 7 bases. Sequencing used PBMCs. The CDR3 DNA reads TGTGCCAGCAGCCCAGAGGGGGCAGGGTCAAGCTCTGGAAACACCATATATTTT. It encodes CASSPEGAGSSSGNTIYF. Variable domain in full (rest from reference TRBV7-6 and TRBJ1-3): GAGVSQSPRYKVTKRGQDVALRCDPISGHVSLYWYRQALGQGPEFLTYFNYEAQQDKSGLPNDRFSAERPEGSISTLTIQRTEQRDSAMYRCASSPEGAGSSSGNTIYFGEGSWLTVV.